A selection of T cell receptor beta chains follows, all from one sample in a study of blood T cell repertoires in COVID-19. Produced via immunoSEQ multiplex PCR; TCRdb's table is partial and in-frame only. This table has 250,000 or so clones, roughly 88% appearing once. Sequenced material: PBMCs or T cells enriched from blood (not recorded which). The receptors originated from a woman aged 40 to 49 with acute COVID-19. Each CDR3 is given with its conserved first and last residue. D genes are given only for firm matches. Only part of the rows carry a size: once, few, many, or a class if the clone is expanded.

abundance | len | j_gene | v_gene | d_gene | CDR3aa | CDR3nt
NA | 15 | TRBJ1-1 | TRBV19 | NA | CASSIGGGENTEAFF | TGTGCCAGTAGTATAGGAGGGGGGGAGAACACTGAAGCTTTCTTT
NA | 14 | TRBJ1-1 | TRBV10-3 | NA | CAISERGGNTEAFF | TGTGCCATCAGTGAAAGAGGGGGGAACACTGAAGCTTTCTTT
NA | 14 | TRBJ1-5 | TRBV7-8 | TRBD1 | CASSRDRVNQPQHF | TGTGCCAGCAGCCGAGACAGGGTAAATCAGCCCCAGCATTTT
few | 14 | TRBJ2-2 | TRBV9 | TRBD1 | CASSTQGAGGELFF | TGTGCCAGCAGCACGCAGGGGGCGGGCGGGGAGCTGTTTTTT
NA | 16 | TRBJ2-3 | TRBV7-9 | TRBD1 | CASSYRTGGRADTQYF | TGTGCCAGCAGCTATCGGACAGGGGGCAGGGCAGATACGCAGTATTTT
NA | 14 | TRBJ1-5 | TRBV7-2 | NA | CASSLAGGDQPQHF | TGTGCCAGCAGCTTAGCAGGAGGGGATCAGCCCCAGCATTTT
NA | 13 | TRBJ2-6 | TRBV10-3 | NA | CAISDPSANVLTF | TGTGCCATCAGTGACCCCTCGGCCAACGTCCTGACTTTC
NA | 15 | TRBJ1-1 | TRBV11-3 | TRBD1 | CASSSTRTGSSEAFF | TGTGCCAGCAGCTCAACCCGGACAGGGTCCTCTGAAGCTTTCTTT
NA | 16 | TRBJ2-2 | TRBV6-1 | TRBD2 | CASSGWTSGLGGELFF | TGTGCCAGCAGTGGATGGACTAGCGGGCTGGGGGGGGAGCTGTTTTTT
NA | 13 | TRBJ1-4 | TRBV18 | NA | CASSPLRNEKLFF | TGTGCCAGCTCACCCCTCCGGAATGAAAAACTGTTTTTT